This T cell receptor beta chain emerged from a study of blood T cells in healthy people across ages. Findings and limits, study-wide: Greater diversity and more naive CD4+ cells were seen in long-lived donors than in aged donors. Conclusively comparing naive with antigen-experienced cells was impossible with unsorted PBMCs.

The V end lost 4 bases, the J end lost 3 bases, and 12 bases lay between the germline ends. The CDR3 has 13 residues. Germline V CDR1 and CDR2: SQVTM, ANQGSEA. PCR was performed a second time for roughly 7 to 12 cycles using a sample-barcoded 5' primer and a J-beta primer mix. TCRdb re-called the 5' RACE reads through MiXCR, storing one row per CDR3 protein. The top ten hold 10% to 12% of the sample, which has about 1.6 million distinct CDR3 sequences, around 35% seen once. Only a few counts were recorded for this clonotype. As yet, its antigen is unknown. Sequenced sample: blood. The chain couples TRBV29-1 to TRBJ1-2; maybe TRBD1 (5 bases). The receptor comes from a woman in her twenties or thirties in good health. CDR3 amino acids: CSVVGGFDYGYTF. The CDR3 DNA reads TGCAGCGTTGTGGGGGGGTTCGACTATGGCTACACCTTC.